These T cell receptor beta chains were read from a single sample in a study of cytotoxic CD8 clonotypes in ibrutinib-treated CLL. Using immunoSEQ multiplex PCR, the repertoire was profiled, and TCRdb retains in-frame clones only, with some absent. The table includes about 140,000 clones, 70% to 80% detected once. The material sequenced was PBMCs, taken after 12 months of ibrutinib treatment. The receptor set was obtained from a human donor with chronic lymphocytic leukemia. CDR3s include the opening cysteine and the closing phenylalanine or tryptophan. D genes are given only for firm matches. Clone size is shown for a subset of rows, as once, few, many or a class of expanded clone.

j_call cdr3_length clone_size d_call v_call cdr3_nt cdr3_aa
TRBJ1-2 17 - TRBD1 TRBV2 TGTGCCAGCCGGACAGGGTCAGCAGGAGTCTTTAACTATGGCTACACCTTC CASRTGSAGVFNYGYTF
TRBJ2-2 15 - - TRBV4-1 TGCGCCAGCAGCCCCTCTAGGGGCGGGACCGGGGAGCTGTTTTTT CASSPSRGGTGELFF
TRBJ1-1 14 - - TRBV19 TGTGCCAGTACCTCAGGGACAACGAACACTGAAGCTTTCTTT CASTSGTTNTEAFF
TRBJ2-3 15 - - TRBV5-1 TGCGCCAGCACCGAAGGACGGGGAGGCGCAGATACGCAGTATTTT CASTEGRGGADTQYF
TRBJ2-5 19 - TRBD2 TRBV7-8 TGTGCCAGCAGCACCACGATAATGAACCTAGCGGGAGGGGGAGAGACCCAGTACTTC CASSTTIMNLAGGGETQYF
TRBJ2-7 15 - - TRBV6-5 TGTGCCAGCAGTTCCCTTGGCAGGTCCTCCTACGAGCAGTACTTC CASSSLGRSSYEQYF
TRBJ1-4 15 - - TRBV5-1 TGCGCCAGCAGCGAAGGTTATGGAGCGGCCGAAAAACTGTTTTTT CASSEGYGAAEKLFF
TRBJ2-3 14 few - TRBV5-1 TGCGCCAGCAGCGGTACGGGTGGCACAGATACGCAGTATTTT CASSGTGGTDTQYF
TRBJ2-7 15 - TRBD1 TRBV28 TGTGCCAGCAGTTCCCCAGGGACAGGATCCTACGAGCAGTACTTC CASSSPGTGSYEQYF
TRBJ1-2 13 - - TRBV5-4 TGTGCCAGCAGCTTGGGGACGTTTTATGGCTACACCTTC CASSLGTFYGYTF
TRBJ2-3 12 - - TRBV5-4 TGTGCCAGCAGCTTGCAGACAGATACGCAGTATTTT CASSLQTDTQYF
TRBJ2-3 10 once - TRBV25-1 TGTGCCAGCAGGGGAAATACGCAGTATTTT CASRGNTQYF
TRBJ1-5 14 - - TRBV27 TGTGCCAGCAGTTTATCTGGCAGTTTGGGGAACATGCATTTT CASSLSGSLGNMHF